This T cell receptor (beta chain) was identified during a study of OX40 agonist ivuxolimab in advanced cancers. With regard to this clone: Its antigen is still unknown.

The study's findings and limits: In CD8+ T cells, expanded clones were on average more numerous than in CD4+.

In germline, CDR1 is SEHNR, CDR2 FQNEAQ (reference sequence). V was cut by 6 bases and J by 3 bases, with 15 bases left in between. The CDR3 loop spans 16 amino acids. Repertoires were generated with immunoSEQ multiplex PCR, while TCRdb's copy carries only in-frame clones and drops some. This sample has 80,000 to 130,000 clones; approximately 90% occur once, and the top ten carry approximately 0.3%. J is TRBJ2-6 and V is TRBV7-9, with D perhaps TRBD1 or TRBD2 (5 bases each). The sequences come from CD4+ or CD8+ T cells sorted from blood, collected in a trial of the OX40 agonist ivuxolimab. The sequence was collected from an adult with an advanced solid tumor such as melanoma, head and neck, liver or kidney cancer. This CDR3 reads CASSPRTGRGANVLTF. The CDR3 DNA is TGTGCCAGCAGTCCCCGTACGGGACGTGGGGCCAACGTCCTGACTTTC.